These T cell receptor beta chains were read from a single sample in a study of blood T cells in healthy people across ages. In TCRdb, the 5' RACE reads were re-called with MiXCR into one record per CDR3 protein. This sample has some 1,800,000 distinct CDR3 sequences, with roughly two fifths found just once. Sequenced material: blood. These receptors were taken from a human donor in good health. The CDR3 runs from the conserved cysteine through the conserved F or W. A D gene is named only where the DNA matches it firmly. Size is stated for part of the rows, as once, few or many counts, or as a class when the clone is expanded.

V	J	D	size	CDR3	DNA
TRBV19	TRBJ2-7	-	-	CASSIFLAYEQYF	TGTGCCAGTAGTATATTTTTGGCTTACGAGCAGTACTTC
TRBV7-9	TRBJ2-7	-	-	CASSSPEGRAYEQYF	TGTGCCAGCAGCTCTCCAGAGGGGCGAGCCTACGAGCAGTACTTC
TRBV6-1	TRBJ2-5	TRBD2	-	CASTQRPSGGRALETQYF	TGTGCCAGCACCCAAAGGCCTAGCGGGGGGAGAGCTTTGGAGACCCAGTACTTC
TRBV20-1	TRBJ2-1	TRBD1	few	CSAPDRRGPYNEQFF	TGCAGTGCGCCGGACAGGCGAGGGCCCTACAATGAGCAGTTCTTC
TRBV9	TRBJ2-4	TRBD1	-	CASSSTQGVGNTQYF	TGTGCCAGCAGCTCGACTCAGGGGGTGGGAAACACTCAGTACTTC
TRBV5-1	TRBJ1-1	-	few	CASSLVEQKNTEAFF	TGCGCCAGCAGCTTGGTGGAACAGAAGAACACTGAAGCTTTCTTT
TRBV7-2	TRBJ2-3	TRBD2	-	CASSPFESGGTYTQYF	TGTGCCAGCAGCCCTTTCGAGAGCGGGGGGACATATACGCAGTATTTT
TRBV10-3	TRBJ1-1	TRBD1	-	CAARQGLNTEAFF	TGTGCCGCAAGACAGGGATTGAACACTGAAGCTTTCTTT
TRBV6-5	TRBJ1-1	-	many	CASSPPGGRTEAFF	TGTGCCAGCAGTCCTCCCGGGGGTCGCACTGAAGCTTTCTTT
TRBV28	TRBJ1-5	-	few	CASRKGGSIGNQPQHF	TGTGCCAGCAGAAAAGGTGGGAGCATCGGCAATCAGCCCCAGCATTTT
TRBV29-1	TRBJ2-3	-	-	CSVDKGGGTDTQYF	TGCAGCGTAGACAAGGGGGGGGGGACAGATACGCAGTATTTT
TRBV27	TRBJ2-5	TRBD2	few	CASSLSSGGTGETQYF	TGTGCCAGCAGTTTATCCTCCGGGGGGACGGGAGAGACCCAGTACTTC
TRBV20-1	TRBJ2-7	TRBD1	-	CSAREGTVSYEQYF	TGCAGTGCTAGAGAGGGGACAGTATCCTACGAGCAGTACTTC
TRBV20-1	TRBJ2-1	-	few	CSARGLSSYNEQFF	TGCAGTGCTAGAGGATTAAGCTCCTACAATGAGCAGTTCTTC
TRBV29-1	TRBJ2-5	-	few	CSVVPREGRETQYF	TGCAGCGTTGTTCCAAGGGAAGGGCGCGAGACCCAGTACTTC
TRBV4-2	TRBJ1-1	TRBD1	many	CASSQEGQGGTEAFF	TGTGCCAGCAGCCAAGAAGGACAGGGAGGCACTGAAGCTTTCTTT
TRBV7-9	TRBJ2-7	-	-	CASSKTSAYEQYF	TGTGCCAGCAGCAAGACATCAGCCTACGAGCAGTACTTC
TRBV7-2	TRBJ1-2	TRBD1	few	CASSLALGDSYGYTF	TGTGCCAGCAGCTTAGCGCTCGGGGACAGCTATGGCTACACCTTC
TRBV2	TRBJ2-7	-	-	CASSEWTESSYEQYF	TGTGCCAGCAGTGAATGGACAGAAAGCTCCTACGAGCAGTACTTC
TRBV27	TRBJ2-7	TRBD2	-	CATSRLAGGPGSYEQYF	TGTGCCACCTCGAGGCTAGCGGGGGGCCCCGGGTCCTACGAGCAGTACTTC
TRBV4-1	TRBJ2-3	-	-	CASSQDRRSTDTQYF	TGCGCCAGCAGCCAAGACCGGAGGAGCACAGATACGCAGTATTTT
TRBV5-5	TRBJ2-1	TRBD2	-	CASRSGLASSYNEQFF	TGTGCCAGCAGATCCGGACTAGCGAGCTCCTACAATGAGCAGTTCTTC
TRBV11-2	TRBJ2-3	TRBD1	few	CASSTRGRGKTDTQYF	TGTGCCAGCAGCACCAGGGGGCGAGGCAAAACAGATACGCAGTATTTT
TRBV9	TRBJ2-3	TRBD2	-	CASSVVSGGAVDTQYF	TGTGCCAGCAGCGTAGTCAGCGGGGGGGCAGTAGATACGCAGTATTTT
TRBV9	TRBJ2-3	TRBD2	few	CASSVRTSGAADTQYF	TGTGCCAGCAGCGTACGGACTAGCGGGGCGGCAGATACGCAGTATTTT
TRBV27	TRBJ2-7	-	few	CASSPGQSLTYEQYF	TGTGCCAGCAGCCCAGGACAGAGTCTCACCTACGAGCAGTACTTC
TRBV7-9	TRBJ1-1	-	-	CASSLAPRGRGQNTGAFF	TGTGCCAGCAGCTTAGCGCCACGAGGTCGAGGGCAGAACACTGGAGCTTTCTTT
TRBV7-9	TRBJ2-5	-	few	CASSTSRGISVVETQYF	TGTGCCAGCAGCACCTCGAGGGGGATTTCGGTGGTAGAGACCCAGTACTTC
TRBV3-1	TRBJ2-1	TRBD2	-	CASSQGRGVWNEQFF	TGTGCCAGCAGCCAAGGGCGGGGGGTATGGAATGAGCAGTTCTTC
TRBV7-2	TRBJ2-7	TRBD2	-	CASSLVGTSGGGGYEQYF	TGTGCCAGCAGCTTAGTAGGGACTAGCGGGGGGGGAGGGTACGAGCAGTACTTC
TRBV12-3/TRBV12-4	TRBJ1-1	-	-	CASSRNILGSEAFF	TGTGCCAGCAGTCGAAATATCCTTGGCTCTGAAGCTTTCTTT
TRBV6-2/TRBV6-3	TRBJ2-1	TRBD2	-	CASSSRLTSGSYNEQFF	TGTGCCAGCAGTTCCCGCCTTACTAGCGGATCCTACAATGAGCAGTTCTTC